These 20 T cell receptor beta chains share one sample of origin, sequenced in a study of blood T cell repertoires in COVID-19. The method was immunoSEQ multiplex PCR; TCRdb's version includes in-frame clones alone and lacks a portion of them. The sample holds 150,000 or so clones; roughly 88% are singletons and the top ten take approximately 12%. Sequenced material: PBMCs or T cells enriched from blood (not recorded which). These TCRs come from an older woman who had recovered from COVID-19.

The CDR3 DNA sequence: TGTGCCAGCAGTTATCGGGAGGGGACTGAAGCTTTCTTT. Encoded protein: CASSYREGTEAFF. This rearrangement joins TRBV12-3 or TRBV12-4 to TRBJ1-1; D perhaps matches TRBD1 (5 bases). The CDR3 length is 13 residues. Between the trimmed V and J ends, which lost 4 bases and 5 bases, there was a span of 11 bases.

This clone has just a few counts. CDR3 loop: CASSWGQEKSKNIQYF. The CDR3 bases are TGCGCCAGCAGCTGGGGACAGGAGAAGTCCAAAAACATTCAGTACTTC. V and J are TRBV5-1 and TRBJ2-4; 8 nucleotides agree with TRBD1. Germline lookup yields CDR1 SGHRS and CDR2 YFSETQ. The CDR3 length is 16 residues. V shed 3 bases and J 2 bases; nucleotides not matched to a gene: 7. Using reference TRBV5-1 and TRBJ2-4 for the parts outside the CDR3, the full variable domain is KAGVTQTPRYLIKTRGQQVTLSCSPISGHRSVSWYQQTPGQGLQFLFEYFSETQRNKGNFPGRFSGRQFSNSRSEMNVSTLELGDSALYLCASSWGQEKSKNIQYFGAGTRLSVL.

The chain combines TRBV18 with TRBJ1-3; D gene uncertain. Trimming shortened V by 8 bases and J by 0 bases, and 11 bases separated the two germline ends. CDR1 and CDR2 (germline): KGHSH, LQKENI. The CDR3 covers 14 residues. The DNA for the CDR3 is TGTGCCAGCCTCACAGAACTCTCTGGAAACACCATATATTTT. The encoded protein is CASLTELSGNTIYF.

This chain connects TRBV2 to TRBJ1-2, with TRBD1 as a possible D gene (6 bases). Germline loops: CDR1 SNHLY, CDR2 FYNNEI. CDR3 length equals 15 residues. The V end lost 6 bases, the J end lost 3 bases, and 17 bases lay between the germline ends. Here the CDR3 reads CASRGALGVDYGYTF. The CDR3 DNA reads TGTGCCAGCAGGGGGGCCCTAGGGGTTGACTATGGCTACACCTTC.

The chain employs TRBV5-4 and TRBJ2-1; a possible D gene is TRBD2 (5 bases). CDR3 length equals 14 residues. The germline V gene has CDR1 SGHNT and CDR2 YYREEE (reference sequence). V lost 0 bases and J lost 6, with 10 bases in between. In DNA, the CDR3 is TGTGCCAGCAGCTTGGGAGGGCCCCGCAATGAGCAGTTCTTC. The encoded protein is CASSLGGPRNEQFF.

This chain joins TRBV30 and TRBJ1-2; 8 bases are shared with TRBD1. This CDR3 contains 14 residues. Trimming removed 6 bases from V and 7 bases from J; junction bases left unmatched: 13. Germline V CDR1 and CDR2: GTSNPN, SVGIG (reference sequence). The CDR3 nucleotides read TGTGCCTGTTACGCCCCGGGACAGGTTGCTGGCTACACCTTC. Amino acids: CACYAPGQVAGYTF.

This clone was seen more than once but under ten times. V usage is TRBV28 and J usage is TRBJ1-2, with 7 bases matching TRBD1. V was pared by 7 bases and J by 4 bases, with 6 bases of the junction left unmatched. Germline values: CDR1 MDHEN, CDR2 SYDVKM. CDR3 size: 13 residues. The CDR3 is CASTPQGIYGYTF. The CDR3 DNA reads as TGTGCCAGCACCCCACAGGGGATCTATGGCTACACCTTC.

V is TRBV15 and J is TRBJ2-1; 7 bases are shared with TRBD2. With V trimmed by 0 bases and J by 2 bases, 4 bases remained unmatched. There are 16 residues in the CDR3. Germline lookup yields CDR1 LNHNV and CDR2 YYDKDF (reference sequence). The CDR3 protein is CATSRDPAGAYNEQFF. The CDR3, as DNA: TGTGCCACCAGCAGAGATCCGGCGGGGGCCTACAATGAGCAGTTCTTC.

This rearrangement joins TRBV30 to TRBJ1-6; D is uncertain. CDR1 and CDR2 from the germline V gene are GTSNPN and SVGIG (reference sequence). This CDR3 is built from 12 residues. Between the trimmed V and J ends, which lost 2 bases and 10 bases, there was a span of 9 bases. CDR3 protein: CAWSRQESPLHF. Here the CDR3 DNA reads TGTGCCTGGAGTAGACAAGAATCACCCCTCCACTTT.

CDR3 region: CASSSGTSGYEQYF. The DNA of the CDR3 is TGCGCCAGCAGTTCCGGGACTAGCGGATACGAGCAGTACTTC. V is TRBV5-1 and J is TRBJ2-7; 11 bases align to TRBD2. Germline lookup yields CDR1 SGHRS and CDR2 YFSETQ. This CDR3 comprises 14 residues. After removal of 5 bases from V and 4 bases from J, the junction contained 5 bases not matched to a gene.

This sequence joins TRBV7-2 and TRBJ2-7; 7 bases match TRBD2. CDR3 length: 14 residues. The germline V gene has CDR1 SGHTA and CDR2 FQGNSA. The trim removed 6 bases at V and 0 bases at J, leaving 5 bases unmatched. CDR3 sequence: CASRPGGSSYEQYF. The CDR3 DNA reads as TGTGCCAGCAGGCCGGGAGGAAGCTCCTACGAGCAGTACTTC.

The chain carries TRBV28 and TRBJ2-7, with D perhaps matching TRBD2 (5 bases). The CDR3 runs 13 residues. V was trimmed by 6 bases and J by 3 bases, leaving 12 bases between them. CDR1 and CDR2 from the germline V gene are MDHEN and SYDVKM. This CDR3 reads CASRSYGVYEQYF. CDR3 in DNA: TGTGCCAGCAGATCCTACGGGGTCTACGAGCAGTACTTC.

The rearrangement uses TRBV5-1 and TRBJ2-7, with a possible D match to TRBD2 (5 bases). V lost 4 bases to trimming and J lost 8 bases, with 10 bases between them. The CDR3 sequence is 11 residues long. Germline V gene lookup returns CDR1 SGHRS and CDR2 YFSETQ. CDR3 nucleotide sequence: TGCGCCAGCAGCAACCTGACTAAGCAGTACTTC. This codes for CASSNLTKQYF.

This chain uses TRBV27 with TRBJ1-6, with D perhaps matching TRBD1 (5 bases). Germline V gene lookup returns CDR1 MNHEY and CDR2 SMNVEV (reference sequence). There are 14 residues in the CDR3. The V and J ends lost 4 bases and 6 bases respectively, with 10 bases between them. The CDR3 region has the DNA TGTGCCAGCAGTTCTCCAGGGCCTAATTCACCCCTCCACTTT. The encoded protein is CASSSPGPNSPLHF.

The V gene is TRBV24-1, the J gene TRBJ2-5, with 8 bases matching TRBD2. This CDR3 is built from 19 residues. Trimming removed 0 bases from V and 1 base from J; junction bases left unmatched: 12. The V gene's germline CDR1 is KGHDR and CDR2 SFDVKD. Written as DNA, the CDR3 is TGTGCCACCAGTGATTTGCCCCCCCGGGAGCGGGGGAGCCAAGAGACCCAGTACTTC. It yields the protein CATSDLPPRERGSQETQYF.

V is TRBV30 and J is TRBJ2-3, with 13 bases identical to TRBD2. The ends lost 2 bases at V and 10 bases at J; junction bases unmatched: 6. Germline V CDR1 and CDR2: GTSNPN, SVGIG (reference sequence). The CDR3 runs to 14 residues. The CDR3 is CAWSRTSGSSAQYF. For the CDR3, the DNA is TGTGCCTGGAGTCGGACTAGCGGGAGCTCGGCGCAGTATTTT.

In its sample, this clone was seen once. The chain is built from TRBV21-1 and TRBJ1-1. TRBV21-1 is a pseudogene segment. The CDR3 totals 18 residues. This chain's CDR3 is CASSKEVGSGGMNTEAFF. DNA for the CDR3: TGTGCCAGCAGCAAAGAGGTCGGGTCGGGGGGTATGAACACTGAAGCTTTCTTT.

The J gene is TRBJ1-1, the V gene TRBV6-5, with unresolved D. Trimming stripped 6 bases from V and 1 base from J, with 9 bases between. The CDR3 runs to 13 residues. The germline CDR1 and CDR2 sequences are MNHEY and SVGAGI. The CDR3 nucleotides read TGTGCCAGCAGGGTCGGGAGGAACACTGAAGCTTTCTTT. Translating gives CASRVGRNTEAFF.

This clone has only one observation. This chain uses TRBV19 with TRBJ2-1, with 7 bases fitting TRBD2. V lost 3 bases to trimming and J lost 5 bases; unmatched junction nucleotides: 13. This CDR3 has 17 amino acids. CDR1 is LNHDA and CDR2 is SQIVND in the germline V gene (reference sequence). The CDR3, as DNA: TGTGCCAGTAGTATTACCAGCGGGGCGTCAAACAACAATGAGCAGTTCTTC. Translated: CASSITSGASNNNEQFF.

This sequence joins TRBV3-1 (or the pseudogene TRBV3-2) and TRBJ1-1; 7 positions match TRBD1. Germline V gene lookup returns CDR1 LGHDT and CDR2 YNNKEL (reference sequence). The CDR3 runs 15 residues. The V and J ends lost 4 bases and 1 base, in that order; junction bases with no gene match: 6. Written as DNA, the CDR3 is TGTGCCAGCAGCCCGCGACAGGGATGGAACACTGAAGCTTTCTTT. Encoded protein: CASSPRQGWNTEAFF.